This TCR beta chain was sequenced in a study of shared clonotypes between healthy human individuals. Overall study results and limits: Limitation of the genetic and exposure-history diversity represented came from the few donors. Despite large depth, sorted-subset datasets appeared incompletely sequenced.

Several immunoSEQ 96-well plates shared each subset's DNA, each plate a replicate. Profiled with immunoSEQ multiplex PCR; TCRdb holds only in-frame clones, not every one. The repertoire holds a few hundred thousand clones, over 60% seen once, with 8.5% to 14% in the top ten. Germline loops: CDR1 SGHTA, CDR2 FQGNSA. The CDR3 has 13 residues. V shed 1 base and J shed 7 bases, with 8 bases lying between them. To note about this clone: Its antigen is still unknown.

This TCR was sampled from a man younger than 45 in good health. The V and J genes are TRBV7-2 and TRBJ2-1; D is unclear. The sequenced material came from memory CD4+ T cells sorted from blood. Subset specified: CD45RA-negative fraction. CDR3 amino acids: CASSLEPRNEQFF. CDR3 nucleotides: TGTGCCAGCAGCTTAGAGCCGCGAAATGAGCAGTTCTTC.